This T cell receptor (beta chain) was sequenced in a study of T cell changes during pregnancy in multiple sclerosis. Generated by immunoSEQ multiplex PCR, the TCRdb table keeps only in-frame clones and is missing some. This sample has over 25,000 clones, with roughly nine tenths found just once. V was pared by 2 bases and J by 1 base, with 15 bases between. From germline, CDR1 is SGHRS and CDR2 YFSETQ. The CDR3 is 16 amino acids. The receptor comes from a female donor with multiple sclerosis, enrolled in a pregnancy study. J is TRBJ1-1 and V is TRBV5-1, with D unresolved. The source was CD8+ T cells from peripheral blood mononuclear cells, collected in the third trimester of pregnancy. The CDR3 DNA reads as TGCGCCAGCAGCTTCCGGATAAACGAGGAGAACACTGAAGCTTTCTTT. This encodes CASSFRINEENTEAFF.